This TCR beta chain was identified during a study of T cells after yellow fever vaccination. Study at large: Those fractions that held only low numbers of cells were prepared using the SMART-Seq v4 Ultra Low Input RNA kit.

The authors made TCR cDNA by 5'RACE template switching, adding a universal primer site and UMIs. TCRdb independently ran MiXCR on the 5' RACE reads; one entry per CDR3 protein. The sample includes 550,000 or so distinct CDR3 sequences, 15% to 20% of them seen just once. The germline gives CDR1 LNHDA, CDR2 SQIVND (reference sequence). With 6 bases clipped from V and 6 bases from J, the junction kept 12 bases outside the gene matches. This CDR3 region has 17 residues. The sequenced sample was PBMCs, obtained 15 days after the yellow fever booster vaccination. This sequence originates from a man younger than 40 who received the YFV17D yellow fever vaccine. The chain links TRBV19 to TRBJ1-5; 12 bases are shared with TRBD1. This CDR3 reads CASSTHRGTGGLQPQHF. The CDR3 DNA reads TGTGCCAGTAGCACTCATAGGGGGACAGGGGGCCTTCAGCCCCAGCATTTT.